Below, 18 T cell receptor beta chains from the same sample are listed, as sequenced in a study of T cell changes during pregnancy in multiple sclerosis. TCRdb's table, derived via immunoSEQ multiplex PCR, lists solely in-frame clones and lacks some. The sample consists of roughly 48,000 clones, 85% to 95% of them appearing once. The sample consisted of CD4+ T cells from peripheral blood mononuclear cells, taken in the third trimester of pregnancy. Receptors originate from a female donor with multiple sclerosis, enrolled in a pregnancy study.

The V call is TRBV5-1, the J call TRBJ2-1; the match to TRBD2 covers 8 bases. The J segment lost 5 bases and the V segment lost 7 bases, leaving 20 bases of the junction unmatched. Germline V lookup: CDR1 SGHRS, CDR2 YFSETQ. This CDR3 has 18 amino acids. CDR3 loop: CASLAGAGGGILDNEQFF. In DNA, the CDR3 is TGCGCCAGCCTGGCAGGGGCCGGCGGGGGGATCCTAGACAATGAGCAGTTCTTC.

This clone was counted a single time. The rearrangement joins TRBV4-2 to TRBJ2-3, with D maybe TRBD2 (7 bases). The CDR3 extends over 17 amino acids. Trimming took 4 bases from V and 2 from J, leaving 19 bases between them. CDR1 and CDR2 from the germline V gene are LGHNA and YNFKEQ. The CDR3 loop reads CASSLRGGGSVTDTQYF. As DNA, the CDR3 is TGTGCCAGCAGCCTCCGAGGGGGGGGTAGCGTCACAGATACGCAGTATTTT.

The genes are TRBV6-5 and TRBJ2-4; possibly TRBD2 for D (5 bases). The CDR3 sequence is 13 residues long. Germline-derived CDR1 and CDR2 are MNHEY and SVGAGI. Trimming left V 2 bases short and J 5 bases short, with 7 bases between. CDR3 sequence (DNA): TGTGCCAGCAGTTACGACTATCAAAACATTCAGTACTTC. Protein sequence: CASSYDYQNIQYF.

The chain employs TRBV7-9 and TRBJ1-1, with unresolved D. Germline CDR1 and CDR2: SEHNR and FQNEAQ (reference sequence). There are 14 residues in the CDR3. V was clipped by 1 base and J by 1 base, with 7 bases between them. This CDR3 reads CASSLGAGNTEAFF. CDR3 nucleotides: TGTGCCAGCAGCTTAGGGGCGGGGAACACTGAAGCTTTCTTT. The full variable domain, with the rest looked up from reference TRBV7-9 and TRBJ1-1, is DTGVSQNPRHKITKRGQNVTFRCDPISEHNRLYWYRQTLGQGPEFLTYFQNEAQLEKSRLLSDRFSAERPKGSFSTLEIQRTEQGDSAMYLCASSLGAGNTEAFFGQGTRLTVV.

V and J are TRBV7-8 and TRBJ2-7, with unresolved D. Trimming cost V 5 bases and J 3 bases, with 11 bases left between them. In germline, CDR1 is SGHVS, CDR2 FQNEAQ. CDR3 size: 13 residues. In DNA form, the CDR3 reads TGTGCCAGCAGCCCCGGTACAGACTACGAGCAGTACTTC. This sequence encodes CASSPGTDYEQYF. Full variable domain (rest looked up from reference TRBV7-8 and TRBJ2-7): GAGVSQSPRYKVAKRGQDVALRCDPISGHVSLFWYQQALGQGPEFLTYFQNEAQLDKSGLPSDRFFAERPEGSVSTLKIQRTQQEDSAVYLCASSPGTDYEQYFGPGTRLTVT.

V is TRBV18 and J is TRBJ2-5; 8 nucleotides line up with TRBD1. There are 13 residues in the CDR3. Germline V CDR1 and CDR2: KGHSH, LQKENI. V trimming: 3 bases; J trimming: 5 bases; junction bases outside the gene matches: 2. CDR3 sequence (DNA): TGTGCCAGCTCACCGACAGGGGTGGAGACCCAGTACTTC. This gives the protein CASSPTGVETQYF. The whole variable domain, filled in from reference TRBV18 and TRBJ2-5, reads NAGVMQNPRHLVRRRGQEARLRCSPMKGHSHVYWYRQLPEEGLKFMVYLQKENIIDESGMPKERFSAEFPKEGPSILRIQQVVRGDSAAYFCASSPTGVETQYFGPGTRLLVL.

This clone was detected only a few times. The rearrangement joins TRBV5-1 to TRBJ1-6, with TRBD1 matching 8 bases. The CDR3 consists of 16 residues. CDR1 is SGHRS and CDR2 is YFSETQ in the germline V gene. The V gene end was trimmed by 0 bases and the J gene end by 10 bases; junction bases not matched to a gene: 9. In DNA, the CDR3 is TGCGCCAGCAGCTTGGGGGGACAGGCCCATGGCTCACCCCTCCACTTT. It codes for CASSLGGQAHGSPLHF.

This clone has just one count. V is TRBV27 and J is TRBJ1-1; D gene unclear. Germline values: CDR1 MNHEY, CDR2 SMNVEV (reference sequence). CDR3 length: 13 residues. V gave up 2 bases and J gave up 1 base, with 5 bases separating them. CDR3 sequence: CASSLNRNTEAFF. The CDR3 DNA reads TGTGCCAGCAGTTTAAACAGGAACACTGAAGCTTTCTTT.

The chain combines TRBV2 with TRBJ1-1; TRBD1 matches 8 bases. V trimming: 6 bases; J trimming: 4 bases; junction bases outside the gene matches: 4. Germline V gene sequence: CDR1 SNHLY, CDR2 FYNNEI. This CDR3 contains 13 residues. CDR3 coding DNA: TGTGCCAGCAGCGGGGACAGGTCCACTGAAGCTTTCTTT. Its protein product is CASSGDRSTEAFF.

The chain couples TRBV7-8 to TRBJ1-3; D gene uncertain. V was clipped by 2 bases and J by 2 bases, with 7 bases between them. Looked up from germline, CDR1 is SGHVS and CDR2 is FQNEAQ. This CDR3 has 14 residues. This CDR3 is CASSLNFAGNTIYF. CDR3 coding DNA: TGTGCCAGCAGCTTAAACTTCGCTGGAAACACCATATATTTT.

The rearrangement uses TRBV7-9 and TRBJ1-2, with a tentative D call TRBD1 (6 bases). This CDR3 comprises 14 residues. The germline V gene encodes CDR1 SEHNR and CDR2 FQNEAQ (reference sequence). V was trimmed by 1 base and J by 6 bases, leaving 12 bases between them. CDR3 protein: CASSLEGRGDGYTF. The CDR3 DNA reads TGTGCCAGCAGCTTAGAAGGCAGGGGAGATGGCTACACCTTC.

This chain joins TRBV6-1 and TRBJ2-5; a possible D gene is TRBD2 (5 bases). The CDR3 length is 11 residues. CDR1 MNHNS and CDR2 SASEGT come from the germline V gene. V was cut by 11 bases and J by 5 bases, with 12 bases left in between. CDR3 nucleotides: TGTGCCGGGTCACTAGGGGAGACCCAGTACTTC. Translating gives CAGSLGETQYF.

V and J are TRBV4-2 and TRBJ1-4; maybe TRBD1 (6 bases). The V and J ends lost 4 bases and 6 bases respectively, with 15 bases between them. The CDR3 is made up of 15 amino acids. Germline V gene data show CDR1 as LGHNA and CDR2 as YNFKEQ. In DNA, the CDR3 is TGTGCCAGCAGCCTCACCTGGGACATCGATGAAAAACTGTTTTTT. As protein: CASSLTWDIDEKLFF.

The rearrangement links TRBV5-6 to TRBJ2-3; 9 nucleotides line up with TRBD1. The germline gives CDR1 SGHDT, CDR2 YYEEEE. V dropped 2 bases and J dropped 5; count of bases not matched to a gene: 6. The CDR3 is 15 amino acids. In nucleotides, the CDR3 is TGTGCCAGCAGCTTCCGGGACAGGGCCGTAGATACGCAGTATTTT. Amino acids: CASSFRDRAVDTQYF.

The V and J genes are TRBV9 and TRBJ2-1, with D unclear. This CDR3 is 16 amino acids long. The germline gives CDR1 SGDLS, CDR2 YYNGEE. V was trimmed by 0 bases and J by 3 bases, leaving 13 bases between them. CDR3 residues: CASSVVPVESYNEQFF. The CDR3 nucleotides read TGTGCCAGCAGCGTAGTACCGGTTGAGAGCTACAATGAGCAGTTCTTC.

This chain links TRBV7-2 with TRBJ2-1; 9 positions match TRBD2. The germline gives CDR1 SGHTA, CDR2 FQGNSA. The V segment lost 7 bases and the J segment 4 bases; nucleotides outside the gene matches: 11. CDR3 length equals 16 residues. CDR3 amino acids: CASTLTRLAVYNEQFF. The CDR3 DNA sequence: TGTGCCAGCACCCTCACCCGACTAGCGGTTTACAATGAGCAGTTCTTC.

The chain employs TRBV7-9 and TRBJ1-6, with TRBD1 matching over 10 bases. CDR1 is SEHNR and CDR2 is FQNEAQ in the germline V gene (reference sequence). Trimming removed 3 bases from V and 7 bases from J; junction bases left unmatched: 6. The CDR3 length is 16 residues. CDR3 residues: CASSFSPGQGNSPLHF. The CDR3 DNA sequence: TGTGCCAGCAGCTTTTCTCCGGGACAGGGGAATTCACCCCTCCACTTT. Combining the CDR3 with reference TRBV7-9 and TRBJ1-6 gives the whole variable domain DTGVSQNPRHKITKRGQNVTFRCDPISEHNRLYWYRQTLGQGPEFLTYFQNEAQLEKSRLLSDRFSAERPKGSFSTLEIQRTEQGDSAMYLCASSFSPGQGNSPLHFGNGTRLTVT.

This clone turned up a few times. The rearrangement uses TRBV7-8 and TRBJ1-2, with TRBD1 as a possible D gene (5 bases). The CDR3 spans 13 residues. The germline V gene encodes CDR1 SGHVS and CDR2 FQNEAQ. The V and J ends lost 1 base and 7 bases respectively, with 10 bases between them. The chain's CDR3 is CASSLDRGIGYTF. DNA of the CDR3: TGTGCCAGCAGCTTAGATCGGGGGATTGGCTACACCTTC.